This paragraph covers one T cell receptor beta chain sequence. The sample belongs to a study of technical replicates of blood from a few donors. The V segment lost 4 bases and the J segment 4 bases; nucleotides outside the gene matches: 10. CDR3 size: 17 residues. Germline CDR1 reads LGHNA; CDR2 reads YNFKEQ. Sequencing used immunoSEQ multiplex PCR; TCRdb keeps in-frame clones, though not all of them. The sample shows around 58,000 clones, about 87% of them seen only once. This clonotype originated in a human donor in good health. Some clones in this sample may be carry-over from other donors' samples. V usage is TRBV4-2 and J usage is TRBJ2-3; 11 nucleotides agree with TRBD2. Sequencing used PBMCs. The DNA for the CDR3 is TGTGCCAGCAGCCCCGGGGAGAGTAGCGGGGGGGCAGATACGCAGTATTTT. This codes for CASSPGESSGGADTQYF.